This T cell receptor beta chain is from a study of blood T cell repertoires in COVID-19. Study information: Researchers got acute and convalescent COVID-19 samples from the United States, Italy and Spain. T cells, B-cell-depleted T cells, or PBMCs provided the cDNA or gDNA that served as material.

CDR1 and CDR2 from the germline V gene are LGHDT and YNNKEL (reference sequence). CDR3 length: 15 residues. With 1 base clipped from V and 6 bases from J, the junction kept 6 bases outside the gene matches. Original processing methods: Counts of nucleated cells, estimated from reference gene primer amplification, were obtained. Sequencing used immunoSEQ multiplex PCR; TCRdb keeps in-frame clones, though not all of them. V, J and clone size derive from that table, while D and trimming were established from the DNA sequence. The sample yields 85,000 to 130,000 clones, roughly nine tenths seen once. Sample: peripheral blood. The receptor comes from a human donor in a cohort sampled during active COVID-19. This chain links TRBV3-1 (or the pseudogene TRBV3-2) with TRBJ2-5; 9 bases are a match to TRBD1. The DNA of the CDR3 is TGTGCCAGCAGCCAAGCCGGGACAGGGAGACAGACCCAGTACTTC. Translating gives CASSQAGTGRQTQYF.